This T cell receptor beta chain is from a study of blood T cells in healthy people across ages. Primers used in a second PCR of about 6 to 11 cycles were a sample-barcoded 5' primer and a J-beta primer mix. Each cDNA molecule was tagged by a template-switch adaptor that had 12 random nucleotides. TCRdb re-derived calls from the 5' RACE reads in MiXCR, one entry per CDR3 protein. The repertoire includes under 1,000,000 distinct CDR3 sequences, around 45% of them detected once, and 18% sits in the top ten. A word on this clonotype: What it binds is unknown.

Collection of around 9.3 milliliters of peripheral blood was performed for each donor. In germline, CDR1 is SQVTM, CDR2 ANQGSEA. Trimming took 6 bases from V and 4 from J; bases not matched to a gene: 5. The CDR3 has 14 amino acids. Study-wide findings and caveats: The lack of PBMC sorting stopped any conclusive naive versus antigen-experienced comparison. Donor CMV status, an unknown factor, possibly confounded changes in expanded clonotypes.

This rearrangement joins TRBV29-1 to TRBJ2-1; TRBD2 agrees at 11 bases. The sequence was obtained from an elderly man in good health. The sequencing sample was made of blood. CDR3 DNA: TGCAGCGTCTTACTAGCGGGGGTATACAATGAGCAGTTCTTC. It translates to CSVLLAGVYNEQFF.